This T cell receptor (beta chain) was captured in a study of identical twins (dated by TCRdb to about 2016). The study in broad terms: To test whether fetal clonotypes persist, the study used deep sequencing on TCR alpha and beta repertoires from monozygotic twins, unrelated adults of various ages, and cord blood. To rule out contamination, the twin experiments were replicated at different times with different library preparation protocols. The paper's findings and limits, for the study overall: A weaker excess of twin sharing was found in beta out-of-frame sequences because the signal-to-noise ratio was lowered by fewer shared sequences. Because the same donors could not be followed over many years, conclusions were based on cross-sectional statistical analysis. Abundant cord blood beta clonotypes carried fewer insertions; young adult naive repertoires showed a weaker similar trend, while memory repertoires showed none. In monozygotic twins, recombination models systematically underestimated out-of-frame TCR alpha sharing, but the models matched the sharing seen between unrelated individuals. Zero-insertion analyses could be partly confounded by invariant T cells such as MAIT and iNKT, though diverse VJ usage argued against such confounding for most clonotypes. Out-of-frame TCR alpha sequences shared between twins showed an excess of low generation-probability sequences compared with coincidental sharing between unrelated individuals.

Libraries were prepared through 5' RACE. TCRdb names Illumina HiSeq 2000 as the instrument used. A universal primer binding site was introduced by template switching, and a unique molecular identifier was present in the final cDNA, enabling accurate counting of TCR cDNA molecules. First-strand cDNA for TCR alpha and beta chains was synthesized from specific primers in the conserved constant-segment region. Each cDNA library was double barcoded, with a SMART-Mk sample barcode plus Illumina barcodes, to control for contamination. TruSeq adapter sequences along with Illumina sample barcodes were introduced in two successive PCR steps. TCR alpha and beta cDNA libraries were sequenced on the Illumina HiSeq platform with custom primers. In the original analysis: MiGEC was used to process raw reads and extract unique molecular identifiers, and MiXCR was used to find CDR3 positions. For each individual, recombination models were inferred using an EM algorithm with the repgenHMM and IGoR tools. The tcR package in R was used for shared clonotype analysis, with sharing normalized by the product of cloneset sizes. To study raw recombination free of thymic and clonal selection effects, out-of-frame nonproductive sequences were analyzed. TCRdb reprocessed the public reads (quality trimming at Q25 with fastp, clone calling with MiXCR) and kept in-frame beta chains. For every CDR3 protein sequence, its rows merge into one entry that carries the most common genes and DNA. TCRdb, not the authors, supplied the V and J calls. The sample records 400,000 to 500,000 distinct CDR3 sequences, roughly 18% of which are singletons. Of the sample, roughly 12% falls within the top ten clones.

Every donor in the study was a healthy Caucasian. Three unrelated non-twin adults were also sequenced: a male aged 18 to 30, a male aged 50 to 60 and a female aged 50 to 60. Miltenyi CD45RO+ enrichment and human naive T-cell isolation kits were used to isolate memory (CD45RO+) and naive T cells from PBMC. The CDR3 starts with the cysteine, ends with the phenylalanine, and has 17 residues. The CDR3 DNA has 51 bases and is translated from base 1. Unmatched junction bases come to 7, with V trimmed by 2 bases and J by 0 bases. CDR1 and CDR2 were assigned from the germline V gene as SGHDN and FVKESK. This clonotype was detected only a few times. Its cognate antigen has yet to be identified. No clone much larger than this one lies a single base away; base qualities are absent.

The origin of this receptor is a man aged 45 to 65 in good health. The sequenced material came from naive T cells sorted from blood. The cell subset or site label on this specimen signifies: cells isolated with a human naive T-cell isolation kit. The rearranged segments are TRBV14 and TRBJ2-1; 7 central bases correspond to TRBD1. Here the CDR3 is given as CASSQPRQGGSYNEQFF. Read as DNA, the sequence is TGTGCCAGCAGCCAACCGAGACAGGGCGGCTCCTACAATGAGCAGTTCTTC.